Following are 32 T cell receptor beta chains from one sample sequenced in a study of response to subunit inactivated influenza vaccine listed by TCRdb under 2018. To prepare the library, RT-PCR was applied. Sequenced on an Illumina HiSeq 2500. Using fastp trimming at Q25 and MiXCR clonotype assembly, TCRdb reanalyzed the public sequencing data and kept in-frame beta chains. Every CDR3 protein is listed once, alongside the most common genes and DNA of its rows. In this sample the table shows under 200,000 distinct CDR3 sequences, roughly 10% of which occur a single time. The ten largest account for 9.5% to 15% of the sample. The label giving this sample's time point can be read as: around 45 days after influenza vaccine administration. Material: non-naive T cells sorted from PBMCs, obtained roughly 45 days after vaccination. This specimen's cell subset or site label, interpreted: memory T cell fraction. These receptors came from a man aged 45-65 years who received an inactivated influenza vaccine. Donor details come from another sample of the same person, matched by shared clones.

The CDR3 sequence is CASSFPLNEQYF. The CDR3 DNA is TGTGCCAGCAGTTTCCCTCTTAACGAGCAGTACTTC. The chain has TRBV28 and TRBJ2-7; the D is unclear. Per germline, CDR1 MDHEN and CDR2 SYDVKM. The CDR3 loop spans 12 amino acids. V lost 3 bases to trimming and J lost 5 bases, with 8 bases between them.

The rearrangement joins TRBV7-9 to TRBJ1-1; D unclear. This CDR3 spans 14 amino acids. Trimming took off 3 bases at V and 0 bases at J, with 8 bases between the two ends. Germline lookup yields CDR1 SEHNR and CDR2 FQNEAQ (reference sequence). The CDR3 bases are TGTGCCAGCAGCTTGCTGGCCTTGAACACTGAAGCTTTCTTT. Protein: CASSLLALNTEAFF.

The J gene is TRBJ2-5, the V gene TRBV3-1; tentatively, D is TRBD2 (6 bases). The CDR3 spans 14 residues. Trimming removed 3 bases from V and 1 base from J, with 9 bases in between. Germline lookup yields CDR1 LGHDT and CDR2 YNNKEL (reference sequence). The CDR3 reads CASSHRTTQETQYF. The CDR3 DNA reads as TGTGCCAGCAGCCACCGGACTACCCAAGAGACCCAGTACTTC.

This clonotype has a count of ten or more. J is TRBJ2-7 and V is TRBV7-2, with D unclear. Germline lookup yields CDR1 SGHTA and CDR2 FQGNSA. This CDR3 contains 14 residues. V lost 0 bases, J lost 2 bases, and 8 bases lay in between. The CDR3 loop reads CASSLAGLAYEQYF. The CDR3 DNA reads TGTGCCAGCAGCTTAGCCGGCCTAGCCTACGAGCAGTACTTC.

This sequence joins TRBV10-3 and TRBJ1-3; 10 bases are a match to TRBD1. The CDR3 is 15 amino acids. CDR1 and CDR2 from the germline V gene are ENHRY and SYGVKD. Trimming removed 6 bases from V and 7 bases from J; junction bases left unmatched: 9. DNA of the CDR3: TGTGCCATCAGAGCGCCGGGACAGGGGTTGAACACCATATATTTT. It translates to CAIRAPGQGLNTIYF.

This clonotype was observed once. The chain has TRBV20-1 and TRBJ1-1; D may be TRBD1 (6 bases). The CDR3 runs to 13 residues. V was trimmed by 6 bases and J by 6 bases, leaving 17 bases between them. Germline V gene data show CDR1 as DFQATT and CDR2 as SNEGSKA (reference sequence). CDR3 in amino acids: CSAGGRTEAEAFF. CDR3 DNA sequence: TGCAGTGCCGGGGGCCGGACGGAGGCTGAAGCTTTCTTT.

The chain couples TRBV29-1 to TRBJ2-5; perhaps TRBD2 as D (6 bases). Trimming shortened V by 5 bases and J by 5 bases, and 21 bases separated the two germline ends. The germline CDR1 and CDR2 sequences are SQVTM and ANQGSEA. The length of the CDR3 is 15 residues. CDR3 region: CSVNRNRAGRETQYF. As DNA, the CDR3 is TGCAGCGTTAACCGGAACCGGGCAGGGAGGGAGACCCAGTACTTC.

This clonotype was seen ten or more times. The gene calls are TRBV6-2 or TRBV6-3 and TRBJ1-2, with D perhaps TRBD1 (6 bases). With 4 bases removed from V and 4 bases from J, the gap between germline ends came to 7 bases. The CDR3 runs to 12 residues. Germline loops: CDR1 MNHEY, CDR2 SVGEGT. Here the CDR3 reads CASSSTGYGYTF. The CDR3 coding sequence is TGTGCCAGCAGTTCGACAGGCTATGGCTACACCTTC.

This clonotype occurred once. The chain uses TRBV20-1 and TRBJ1-1; D gene uncertain. Trimming stripped 1 base from V and 5 bases from J, with 14 bases between. The CDR3 runs 14 residues. Germline lookup yields CDR1 DFQATT and CDR2 SNEGSKA (reference sequence). CDR3 sequence: CSARALTAVTEAFF. The CDR3 DNA sequence: TGCAGTGCTAGAGCTCTGACGGCAGTAACTGAAGCTTTCTTT.

This clonotype was picked up a small number of times. The rearrangement uses TRBV7-2 and TRBJ2-1; 13 bases map to TRBD2. The CDR3 runs 13 residues. The trim removed 5 bases at V and 12 bases at J, leaving 4 bases unmatched. Germline values: CDR1 SGHTA, CDR2 FQGNSA. The CDR3 sequence: CASSARLAGGQFF. The CDR3 DNA sequence: TGTGCCAGCAGCGCGCGACTAGCGGGGGGGCAGTTCTTC. The whole variable domain, filled in from reference TRBV7-2 and TRBJ2-1, reads GAGVSQSPSNKVTEKGKDVELRCDPISGHTALYWYRQSLGQGLEFLIYFQGNSAPDKSGLPSDRFSAERTGGSVSTLTIQRTQQEDSAVYLCASSARLAGGQFFGPGTRLTVL.

This clonotype was observed a few times. V and J are TRBV6-1 and TRBJ1-1, with TRBD1 identical over 8 bases. Germline loops: CDR1 MNHNS, CDR2 SASEGT. The CDR3 length is 14 residues. The V segment lost 6 bases and the J segment 5 bases; nucleotides outside the gene matches: 8. The CDR3 DNA reads as TGTGCCAGCAGCATATACAGGGGGTATACTGAAGCTTTCTTT. Encoded protein: CASSIYRGYTEAFF.

This sequence joins TRBV12-3 or TRBV12-4 and TRBJ2-7; 12 bases line up with TRBD2. After removal of 6 bases from V and 6 bases from J, the junction contained 9 bases not matched to a gene. The CDR3 runs 15 residues. CDR3 sequence reads: CASSLLAGGLGEQYF. The CDR3 bases are TGTGCCAGCAGCCTGCTAGCGGGGGGGCTCGGCGAGCAGTACTTC.

This clonotype has a count of ten or more. The gene calls are TRBV7-3 and TRBJ2-1; TRBD1 agrees at 9 bases. J lost 3 bases, V lost 4 bases, and 4 bases had no gene match. This CDR3 has 15 residues. The V gene's germline CDR1 is SGHTA and CDR2 FQGTGA. CDR3 sequence (DNA): TGTGCCAGCAGCTCCGGGACAGGGATCTACAATGAGCAGTTCTTC. Translated: CASSSGTGIYNEQFF.

The genes are TRBV18 and TRBJ2-7; 9 bases match TRBD1. With V trimmed by 3 bases and J by 1 base, 4 bases remained unmatched. This CDR3 is built from 15 residues. Looked up from germline, CDR1 is KGHSH and CDR2 is LQKENI. The CDR3 loop is CASSPIGTGSYEQYF. DNA of the CDR3: TGTGCCAGCTCACCGATCGGGACAGGGTCCTACGAGCAGTACTTC.

This clonotype was detected a few times. The V gene is TRBV5-6, the J gene TRBJ2-1; D is perhaps TRBD1 (5 bases). The germline CDR1 and CDR2 sequences are SGHDT and YYEEEE. The V and J ends lost 0 bases and 1 base respectively, with 20 bases between them. This CDR3 comprises 19 residues. The CDR3 sequence: CASSLVGPRQRISYNEQFF. The CDR3 DNA is TGTGCCAGCAGCTTGGTAGGCCCCCGACAGAGAATTTCCTACAATGAGCAGTTCTTC.

This chain joins TRBV3-1 and TRBJ2-2; D is tentatively TRBD1 or TRBD2 (5 bases each). Trimming removed 6 bases from V and 7 bases from J, with 15 bases in between. Germline V gives CDR1 LGHDT, CDR2 YNNKEL (reference sequence). The CDR3 loop spans 14 amino acids. CDR3 amino acids: CASRKEGLGGELFF. As DNA, the CDR3 is TGTGCCAGCAGGAAAGAGGGGCTCGGCGGGGAGCTGTTTTTT.

This clonotype was observed at least ten times. This chain uses TRBV28 with TRBJ1-2; D perhaps matches TRBD1 (5 bases). Germline-derived CDR1 and CDR2 are MDHEN and SYDVKM. This CDR3 is built from 18 residues. Trimming shortened V by 6 bases and J by 4 bases, and 27 bases separated the two germline ends. DNA of the CDR3: TGTGCCAGCAGAAACCACCTAAAGAAGGACAAGGAGAGCTATGGCTACACCTTC. Its translation: CASRNHLKKDKESYGYTF.

This clonotype was seen only a few times. V gene TRBV12-3 or TRBV12-4 combines with J gene TRBJ2-5; either TRBD1 or TRBD2 may supply D (5 bases each). This CDR3 comprises 14 residues. V dropped 6 bases and J dropped 5 bases, with 16 bases sitting between them. CDR3 sequence reads: CASSRDVYGETQYF. The DNA of the CDR3 is TGTGCCAGCAGCCGGGACGTCTATGGGGAGACCCAGTACTTC.

This clonotype was observed a few times. The chain links TRBV12-3 or TRBV12-4 to TRBJ2-2; possibly TRBD1 for D (5 bases). This CDR3 comprises 15 residues. V shed 4 bases and J shed 4 bases, with 13 bases lying between them. CDR3 nucleotides: TGTGCCAGCAGTTGGGCAAGACAGCGCACCGGGGAGCTGTTTTTT. Its translation: CASSWARQRTGELFF.

This clonotype came up a few times. The rearrangement links TRBV27 to TRBJ1-5, with D possibly matching TRBD1 (6 bases). This CDR3 is built from 15 residues. From germline, CDR1 is MNHEY and CDR2 SMNVEV (reference sequence). Deletions cut 6 bases from V and 0 bases from J, with 12 bases between. Written as DNA, the CDR3 is TGTGCCAGCAGGGACAGCCGTTATAGCAATCAGCCCCAGCATTTT. It specifies CASRDSRYSNQPQHF.

For this clonotype: The junction does not match germline at one end; this may be a read error. The chain joins TRBV20-1 to TRBJ2-7; D is unresolved. CDR1 is DFQATT, CDR2 SNEGSKA, per germline (reference sequence). This CDR3 region has 11 residues. The CDR3: CSARGRDEQYF. In DNA, the CDR3 is TGCAGTGCCAGAGGTCGGGACGAGCAGTACTTC.

The table lists this clonotype with many counts. The genes are TRBV7-9 and TRBJ1-2, with a possible D match to TRBD1 (6 bases). The CDR3 loop spans 15 amino acids. Trimming left V 5 bases short and J 1 base short, with 14 bases between. Germline CDR1 reads SEHNR; CDR2 reads FQNEAQ (reference sequence). The DNA of the CDR3 is TGTGCCAGCAGCCCGTCAGGGGCGCATAACTATGGCTACACCTTC. Encoded protein: CASSPSGAHNYGYTF.

This clonotype has more than one count but fewer than ten. J is TRBJ2-7 and V is TRBV7-6; D might be TRBD1 (6 bases). The CDR3 length is 14 residues. V was clipped by 1 base and J by 6 bases, with 13 bases between them. Germline lookup yields CDR1 SGHVS and CDR2 FNYEAQ. CDR3 nucleotide sequence: TGTGCCAGCAGCTTAGTCCCAGGGGCGACCGAGCAGTACTTC. It encodes CASSLVPGATEQYF.

In this sample, this clonotype turned up a few times. In DNA form, the CDR3 reads TGCAGTGCTAGATACCTAGCGGGCTCAAGGTGGGAGCAGTACTTC. Its translation is CSARYLAGSRWEQYF. This chain joins TRBV20-1 and TRBJ2-7; 8 nucleotides agree with TRBD2. The CDR3 totals 15 residues. Unmatched junction bases numbered 13, after V lost 2 bases and J lost 7 bases. In germline, CDR1 is DFQATT, CDR2 SNEGSKA (reference sequence).

This clonotype was seen at least ten times. The chain links TRBV7-9 to TRBJ1-5; D call uncertain. This CDR3 contains 15 residues. Germline CDR1 and CDR2: SEHNR and FQNEAQ (reference sequence). Trimming cost V 4 bases and J 3 bases, with 13 bases left between them. CDR3 bases: TGTGCCAGCAGCTCCGCCGGGGAGGACAATCAGCCCCAGCATTTT. Protein product: CASSSAGEDNQPQHF.

This clonotype has only a few counts. This rearrangement joins TRBV2 to TRBJ1-5; TRBD1 matches at 9 bases. CDR3 length: 14 amino acids. V lost 4 bases, J lost 5 bases, and 3 bases stayed unmatched. CDR1 and CDR2 from the germline V gene are SNHLY and FYNNEI. CDR3 region: CASSVGQGYQPQHF. CDR3 DNA: TGTGCCAGCAGTGTCGGACAGGGGTATCAGCCCCAGCATTTT.

There are a few counts of this clonotype. An end of the junction differs from the germline gene, which may be a read error. The chain joins TRBV7-7 to TRBJ2-1; 7 bases fit TRBD2. This CDR3 region has 14 residues. Germline CDR1 reads SSHAT; CDR2 reads FNYEAQ (reference sequence). The DNA of the CDR3 is TGTGCTAGCAGCTACTCTAGCGGCCACAATGAGCAGTTCTTC. Amino acid sequence: CASSYSSGHNEQFF.

The sample holds a few counts of this clonotype. The gene calls are TRBV4-2 and TRBJ1-1, with D tentatively TRBD1 (6 bases). Looked up from germline, CDR1 is LGHNA and CDR2 is YNFKEQ. V was shortened by 3 bases and J by 1 base, with 9 bases between the two germline ends. The length of the CDR3 is 14 residues. The CDR3 protein is CASSQNRENTEAFF. CDR3 in DNA: TGTGCCAGCAGCCAGAACAGGGAGAACACTGAAGCTTTCTTT.

This clonotype appeared many times. This chain connects TRBV7-2 to TRBJ2-7; TRBD2 matches 8 bases. CDR1 is SGHTA and CDR2 is FQGNSA in the germline V gene. The CDR3 extends over 15 amino acids. V lost 1 base, J lost 3 bases, and 5 bases stayed unmatched. As DNA, the CDR3 is TGTGCCAGCAGCTTAGAGGCGGGGGGCGTCTACGAGCAGTACTTC. Encoded protein: CASSLEAGGVYEQYF.

At least ten counts were recorded for this clonotype. The chain combines TRBV20-1 with TRBJ2-3; D gene unclear. Germline V gene data show CDR1 as DFQATT and CDR2 as SNEGSKA (reference sequence). The CDR3 totals 12 residues. Trimming pared 6 bases from V and 7 bases from J, leaving 14 bases between. The CDR3, as DNA: TGCAGTGCCTCCCGTCAGCCTAATACGCAGTATTTT. This codes for CSASRQPNTQYF.

This clonotype was counted between two and nine times. This rearrangement joins TRBV21-1 to TRBJ1-1. TRBV21-1 is an annotated pseudogene. The CDR3 is 16 residues long. In DNA, the CDR3 is TGTGCCAGCAGCTTATTTAGACCGGACCGGAACACTGAAGCTTTCTTT. Translated: CASSLFRPDRNTEAFF.

The sample holds one count of this clonotype. This may be a read error: a much more frequent sequence differs by one nucleotide. The chain combines TRBV29-1 with TRBJ2-5; D may be TRBD1 (6 bases). The CDR3 totals 20 residues. The germline V gene encodes CDR1 SQVTM and CDR2 ANQGSEA. V dropped 1 base and J dropped 5 bases, with 32 bases sitting between them. This chain's CDR3 is CSVEGAARTVGLLACETQYF. The CDR3 coding sequence is TGCAGCGTTGAAGGCGCGGCGAGGACAGTCGGTTTATTAGCATGTGAGACCCAGTACTTC.